The 21 T cell receptor beta chains below come from one sample, sequenced in a study of T cells in Graves' hyperthyroidism and ophthalmopathy. Amplified TCR beta CDR3 regions came from RNA transcripts. Primed by the HTBI set, a first-round RT-PCR was run on the TCR CDR3. TCRdb re-called the multiplex PCR reads with MiXCR, one entry per CDR3 protein. Among about 560,000 distinct CDR3 sequences listed, approximately 15% were seen once. The sequencing sample was made of blood. Receptors were obtained from a woman between 18 and 30 years old with Graves' hyperthyroidism.

The chain has TRBV6-1 and TRBJ2-2; the D is unclear. Looked up from germline, CDR1 is MNHNS and CDR2 is SASEGT. Trimming removed 8 bases from V and 8 bases from J, with 9 bases in between. The CDR3 consists of 11 residues. CDR3: CASGKTGELFF. In nucleotides, the CDR3 is TGTGCCAGCGGAAAGACAGGGGAGCTGTTTTTT.

This clonotype occurred many times. The V and J genes are TRBV15 and TRBJ1-5, with TRBD1 identical over 9 bases. CDR3 length equals 15 residues. The germline CDR1 and CDR2 sequences are LNHNV and YYDKDF (reference sequence). V lost 2 bases and J lost 5; bases outside the gene matches: 4. The CDR3 sequence is CATSRPDRGDQPQHF. CDR3 coding DNA: TGTGCCACCAGCAGACCTGACAGGGGGGATCAGCCCCAGCATTTT.

This clonotype occurred many times. The rearrangement uses TRBV2 and TRBJ2-3, with 9 nucleotides matching TRBD1. CDR1 SNHLY and CDR2 FYNNEI come from the germline V gene. This CDR3 spans 15 amino acids. V dropped 6 bases and J dropped 0; count of bases not matched to a gene: 4. The CDR3 coding sequence is TGTGCCAGCAGGGCACAGGGGGCTAGCACAGATACGCAGTATTTT. It yields the protein CASRAQGASTDTQYF.

The rearrangement uses TRBV7-2 and TRBJ2-2, with D possibly matching TRBD1 (6 bases). V was shortened by 5 bases and J by 5 bases, with 15 bases between the two germline ends. CDR1 and CDR2 from the germline V gene are SGHTA and FQGNSA. The CDR3 extends over 15 amino acids. CDR3 loop: CASSGTGSWTGELFF. Here the CDR3 DNA reads TGTGCCAGCAGCGGAACAGGGAGTTGGACCGGGGAGCTGTTTTTT. Full variable domain (remainder filled in from reference TRBV7-2 and TRBJ2-2): GAGVSQSPSNKVTEKGKDVELRCDPISGHTALYWYRQSLGQGLEFLIYFQGNSAPDKSGLPSDRFSAERTGGSVSTLTIQRTQQEDSAVYLCASSGTGSWTGELFFGEGSRLTVL.

Many counts were recorded for this clonotype. The chain joins TRBV2 to TRBJ2-1; 7 bases fit TRBD2. The V and J ends lost 5 bases and 1 base, in that order; junction bases with no gene match: 5. Looked up from germline, CDR1 is SNHLY and CDR2 is FYNNEI. The CDR3 length is 15 residues. The CDR3 reads CASSRTGGSYNEQFF. For the CDR3, the DNA is TGTGCCAGCAGTCGGACGGGAGGTTCCTACAATGAGCAGTTCTTC.

The table lists this clonotype with a few counts. The chain uses TRBV5-1 and TRBJ2-3; D is unclear. The CDR3 loop spans 13 amino acids. V was cut by 7 bases and J by 6 bases, with 15 bases left in between. CDR1 SGHRS and CDR2 YFSETQ come from the germline V gene. The CDR3 DNA sequence: TGCGCCAGCGCGGTAGTCGGTTCCGATACGCAGTATTTT. Protein sequence: CASAVVGSDTQYF.

This chain connects TRBV5-1 to TRBJ2-2; 7 nucleotides align to TRBD2. Losses at the gene ends were 6 bases for V and 3 bases for J; bases not matched to a gene: 2. This CDR3 region has 13 residues. Germline V CDR1 and CDR2: SGHRS, YFSETQ. The CDR3 coding sequence is TGCGCCAGCAATCGGGGGGACACCGGGGAGCTGTTTTTT. Amino acid sequence: CASNRGDTGELFF.

This clonotype was seen ten or more times. The rearrangement links TRBV12-3 or TRBV12-4 to TRBJ2-7; D is perhaps TRBD1 (6 bases). Deletions cut 6 bases from V and 7 bases from J, with 13 bases between. The CDR3 length is 12 residues. The CDR3 loop is CASSSGGLEQYF. The CDR3 nucleotides read TGTGCCAGCAGCTCTGGGGGCTTGGAGCAGTACTTC.

The V gene is TRBV20-1, the J gene TRBJ2-1; possibly TRBD2 for D (5 bases). With 3 bases removed from V and 3 bases from J, the gap between germline ends came to 21 bases. This CDR3 region has 17 residues. The V gene's germline CDR1 is DFQATT and CDR2 SNEGSKA (reference sequence). The CDR3: CSASYTERRGFYNEQFF. The CDR3 DNA follows: TGCAGTGCTAGCTATACGGAGCGTAGAGGGTTCTACAATGAGCAGTTCTTC.

In this sample, this clonotype turned up a few times. The chain employs TRBV20-1 and TRBJ2-5; 7 bases are a match to TRBD2. The junction had 6 bases not matched to a gene; V was cut back by 3 bases and J by 5 bases. Germline V gene lookup returns CDR1 DFQATT and CDR2 SNEGSKA (reference sequence). This CDR3 is 13 amino acids long. The CDR3 loop is CSASTSASETQYF. CDR3 sequence (DNA): TGCAGTGCTAGCACTAGCGCATCTGAGACCCAGTACTTC.

V usage is TRBV5-1 and J usage is TRBJ2-5; tentatively, D is TRBD2 (5 bases). Germline V gene data show CDR1 as SGHRS and CDR2 as YFSETQ. The length of the CDR3 is 16 residues. With 0 bases removed from V and 5 bases from J, the gap between germline ends came to 17 bases. The CDR3 is CASSLALGIGGETQYF. CDR3 nucleotides: TGCGCCAGCAGCTTGGCCCTAGGGATCGGAGGCGAGACCCAGTACTTC.

Many counts were recorded for this clonotype. The chain carries TRBV12-3 or TRBV12-4 and TRBJ2-7, with D perhaps assigned TRBD1 or TRBD2 (5 bases each). Trimming took 5 bases from V and 4 from J, leaving 15 bases between them. The CDR3 sequence is 14 residues long. In DNA form, the CDR3 reads TGTGCCAGCAGTCACCCGGGACGGAGTTACGAGCAGTACTTC. Its translation: CASSHPGRSYEQYF.

This clonotype was observed a few times. J is TRBJ1-2 and V is TRBV4-3; 8 positions match TRBD1. Germline V gives CDR1 LGHNA, CDR2 YSLEER. Unmatched junction bases numbered 6, after V lost 1 base and J lost 5 bases. This CDR3 is built from 15 residues. The chain's CDR3 is CASSQAWTGPYGYTF. CDR3 sequence (DNA): TGCGCCAGCAGCCAAGCCTGGACAGGGCCGTATGGCTACACCTTC.

The rearrangement uses TRBV13 and TRBJ1-1; D is possibly TRBD1 (6 bases). Between the trimmed V and J ends, which lost 1 base and 6 bases, there was a span of 9 bases. This CDR3 is built from 13 residues. The germline gives CDR1 PRHDT, CDR2 FYEKMQ (reference sequence). The CDR3 region is CASSLEGVAEAFF. The CDR3 region has the DNA TGTGCCAGCAGCTTAGAGGGGGTGGCTGAAGCTTTCTTT.

About this clonotype itself: At one end the junction does not follow the germline gene, possibly because of a read error. The chain carries TRBV5-1 and TRBJ2-7; D might be TRBD1 (6 bases). Per the germline V gene, CDR1 is SGHRS and CDR2 is YFSETQ. This CDR3 has 15 residues. In DNA, the CDR3 is TGTGCCAGCAGCTTGGTAGGGGGACAAATCTACGAGCAGTACTTC. Translation gives CASSLVGGQIYEQYF.

This clonotype appeared many times. The chain carries TRBV6-1 and TRBJ1-5; 11 nucleotides line up with TRBD1. CDR1 and CDR2 (germline): MNHNS, SASEGT. V shed 11 bases and J 3 bases; nucleotides not matched to a gene: 9. This CDR3 spans 15 amino acids. CDR3 sequence (DNA): TGTGCCTCCAGGGTGGGACAGGGGGACAATCAGCCCCAGCATTTT. It codes for CASRVGQGDNQPQHF.

There are a few counts of this clonotype. The chain joins TRBV4-1 to TRBJ1-2; D might be TRBD1 (5 bases). V gave up 7 bases and J gave up 2 bases, with 14 bases separating them. Germline V gene lookup returns CDR1 MGHRA and CDR2 YSYEKL. The CDR3 has 14 residues. CDR3 bases: TGCGCCAGCACCTTCCTCCGGGGGAACTATGGCTACACCTTC. Encoded protein: CASTFLRGNYGYTF.

This clonotype was detected many times. J is TRBJ1-5 and V is TRBV27; 7 nucleotides align to TRBD1. Germline CDR1 and CDR2: MNHEY and SMNVEV (reference sequence). Losses at the gene ends were 6 bases for V and 0 bases for J; bases not matched to a gene: 14. The CDR3 totals 18 residues. In DNA, the CDR3 is TGTGCCAGCAGCCGACAGGGCGCCTTCTTTAATAGCAATCAGCCCCAGCATTTT. Translation gives CASSRQGAFFNSNQPQHF.

J is TRBJ2-5 and V is TRBV4-1; D tentatively fits TRBD1 or TRBD2 (5 bases each). The length of the CDR3 is 15 residues. V was shortened by 1 base and J by 4 bases, with 13 bases between the two germline ends. Germline V CDR1 and CDR2: MGHRA, YSYEKL. CDR3 residues: CASSQVGDGTETQYF. The CDR3 DNA follows: TGCGCCAGCAGCCAAGTGGGGGATGGGACAGAGACCCAGTACTTC.

In its sample, this clonotype was seen a few times. The J gene is TRBJ2-1, the V gene TRBV20-1; 8 nucleotides match TRBD2. Germline V gives CDR1 DFQATT, CDR2 SNEGSKA (reference sequence). The CDR3 is made up of 15 amino acids. Trimming cost V 4 bases and J 0 bases; bases outside gene matches: 5. The CDR3 DNA reads as TGCAGTGCTATCGGGAGGGGCCCCTCCTACAATGAGCAGTTCTTC. This encodes CSAIGRGPSYNEQFF.

This clonotype has just a few counts. The rearrangement links TRBV7-6 to TRBJ2-7, with TRBD1 matching over 8 bases. V dropped 5 bases and J dropped 6; count of bases not matched to a gene: 12. The germline gives CDR1 SGHVS, CDR2 FNYEAQ. This CDR3 has 15 residues. This CDR3 reads CASSQGQGRPCEQYF. The CDR3, as DNA: TGTGCCAGCAGCCAAGGACAGGGTCGCCCCTGCGAGCAGTACTTC.